The 20 T cell receptor beta chains below were found in one sample sequenced in a study of T cells after yellow fever vaccination (dated by TCRdb to the late 2010s). Libraries were prepared through 5' RACE. TCRdb names Illumina HiSeq 2500 as the instrument used. Using fastp trimming at Q25 and MiXCR clonotype assembly, TCRdb reanalyzed the public sequencing data and kept in-frame beta chains. Every distinct CDR3 protein forms one entry, paired with its most common genes and DNA. This sample gives 450,000 to 600,000 distinct CDR3 sequences in total; 13% of them show up just once. Clones ranked in the top ten supply around 15% of the sample. The label giving this sample's treatment or condition can be read as: live attenuated yellow fever vaccine strain. Sequences were derived from PBMCs, sampled on the day of the yellow fever booster vaccination. These TCRs come from a man younger than 45 who received the YFV17D yellow fever vaccine.

There are a few counts of this clonotype. The chain is built from TRBV9 and TRBJ2-7, with 7 bases matching TRBD2. With V trimmed by 1 base and J by 5 bases, 9 bases remained unmatched. The CDR3 has 15 amino acids. Germline V gene data show CDR1 as SGDLS and CDR2 as YYNGEE. The CDR3 coding sequence is TGTGCCAGCAGCGTAACTGGCGGGAGTCGACACGAGCAGTACTTC. Its translation: CASSVTGGSRHEQYF.

In the case of this clonotype: Germline and junction disagree at one end, which may indicate a read error. The V gene is TRBV7-7, the J gene TRBJ2-1; D is unclear. Per germline, CDR1 SSHAT and CDR2 FNYEAQ (reference sequence). The CDR3 totals 15 residues. In DNA, the CDR3 is TGTGCTAGCAGCCCTGTAATGGTCGGGCGGAATGAGCAGTTCTTC. Translated, it gives CASSPVMVGRNEQFF.

This clonotype was observed a handful of times. This chain links TRBV5-6 with TRBJ1-2; D ambiguous. The CDR3 has 13 residues. The V gene lost 3 bases and the J gene lost 3 bases, with 9 bases spanning the gap. Germline V gene data show CDR1 as SGHDT and CDR2 as YYEEEE. The CDR3 region is CASSSRTYYGYTF. CDR3 coding DNA: TGTGCCAGCAGCTCCCGGACGTACTATGGCTACACCTTC.

The chain recombines TRBV6-1 with TRBJ2-1, with 7 bases matching TRBD2. The germline V gene has CDR1 MNHNS and CDR2 SASEGT. The trim removed 5 bases at V and 2 bases at J, leaving 12 bases unmatched. This CDR3 contains 17 residues. The chain's CDR3 is CASSRLSGGSPYNEQFF. Here the CDR3 DNA reads TGTGCCAGCAGTCGCCTCTCTGGCGGGAGTCCCTACAATGAGCAGTTCTTC.

V usage is TRBV30 and J usage is TRBJ2-3, with 7 bases aligning to TRBD1. V lost 3 bases to trimming and J lost 6 bases; unmatched junction nucleotides: 18. The V gene's germline CDR1 is GTSNPN and CDR2 SVGIG (reference sequence). The CDR3 sequence is 17 residues long. The CDR3 nucleotides read TGTGCCTGGAGAACACCGGGACAGACCCCTATGCCGGATACGCAGTATTTT. Its protein is CAWRTPGQTPMPDTQYF. Combining the CDR3 with reference TRBV30 and TRBJ2-3 gives the whole variable domain SQTIHQWPATLVQPVGSPLSLECTVEGTSNPNLYWYRQAAGRGLQLLFYSVGIGQISSEVPQNLSASRPQDRQFILSSKKLLLSDSGFYLCAWRTPGQTPMPDTQYFGPGTRLTVL.

This clonotype was detected only a few times. The chain employs TRBV7-9 and TRBJ2-3, with 10 bases aligning to TRBD1. Trimming at V came to 4 bases and at J to 3 bases, leaving 4 bases not matched to a gene. Germline-derived CDR1 and CDR2 are SEHNR and FQNEAQ (reference sequence). The CDR3 runs to 15 residues. CDR3: CASSSRQGATDTQYF. CDR3 coding DNA: TGTGCCAGCAGCTCTCGACAGGGGGCTACAGATACGCAGTATTTT.

In its sample, this clonotype was seen many times. V and J are TRBV5-1 and TRBJ1-5; D may be TRBD1 (5 bases). Looked up from germline, CDR1 is SGHRS and CDR2 is YFSETQ. The CDR3 is made up of 14 amino acids. The V and J ends lost 4 bases and 6 bases respectively, with 14 bases between them. The CDR3 sequence: CASSERAGIQPQHF. CDR3 bases: TGCGCCAGCAGCGAAAGAGCAGGGATTCAGCCCCAGCATTTT. The variable domain in full, with the rest retrieved from reference TRBV5-1 and TRBJ1-5, is KAGVTQTPRYLIKTRGQQVTLSCSPISGHRSVSWYQQTPGQGLQFLFEYFSETQRNKGNFPGRFSGRQFSNSRSEMNVSTLELGDSALYLCASSERAGIQPQHFGDGTRLSIL.

The chain recombines TRBV20-1 with TRBJ1-5, with a weak D call TRBD1 (5 bases). Trimming removed 0 bases from V and 5 bases from J, with 11 bases in between. Per germline, CDR1 DFQATT and CDR2 SNEGSKA (reference sequence). CDR3 length: 14 residues. Written as DNA, the CDR3 is TGCAGTGCTAGAGATTTAGCGGGGGATCAGCCCCAGCATTTT. This encodes CSARDLAGDQPQHF.

This clonotype was seen many times. The V gene is TRBV20-1, the J gene TRBJ2-1; D could derive from TRBD1 or TRBD2 (5 bases each). This CDR3 comprises 15 residues. V was trimmed by 1 base and J by 6 bases, leaving 16 bases between them. Germline V gives CDR1 DFQATT, CDR2 SNEGSKA (reference sequence). CDR3 DNA: TGCAGTGCTAGAGCCACTCCCGGGACGAGCAATGAGCAGTTCTTC. This gives the protein CSARATPGTSNEQFF.

V and J are TRBV5-5 and TRBJ1-2; D possibly corresponds to TRBD1 (6 bases). Trimming cost V 4 bases and J 4 bases, with 14 bases left between them. The germline gives CDR1 SGHKS, CDR2 YYEKEE (reference sequence). This CDR3 comprises 14 residues. DNA of the CDR3: TGTGCCAGCAGCCTACAGGGTTTGCCCTATGGCTACACCTTC. This codes for CASSLQGLPYGYTF.

In its sample, this clonotype was seen a few times. Its ends do not fully match the called genes, so a read error is possible. The rearrangement joins TRBV24-1 to TRBJ2-3; 7 bases fit TRBD2. The CDR3 length is 14 residues. CDR1 is KGHDR and CDR2 is SFDVKD in the germline V gene. The CDR3 reads CATSDLNSLTSGRF. Written as DNA, the CDR3 is TGTGCCACCAGTGATTTGAATAGCTTGACCTCCGGGAGGTTT.

This clonotype has only a few counts. V and J are TRBV4-2 and TRBJ2-7; 7 bases are shared with TRBD2. CDR1 is LGHNA, CDR2 YNFKEQ, per germline. With 0 bases clipped from V and 6 bases from J, the junction kept 8 bases outside the gene matches. The length of the CDR3 is 15 residues. CDR3 nucleotide sequence: TGTGCCAGCAGCCAAGATAAGAGGGAGGGACGCGAGCAGTACTTC. Its protein product is CASSQDKREGREQYF.

This clonotype was seen a few times. V gene TRBV15 combines with J gene TRBJ2-7; TRBD1 might be the D (6 bases). The germline V gene has CDR1 LNHNV and CDR2 YYDKDF (reference sequence). The CDR3 sequence is 15 residues long. V dropped 0 bases and J dropped 1 base, with 10 bases sitting between them. The DNA for the CDR3 is TGTGCCACCAGCAGAGATTTCGGGACATCCTACGAGCAGTACTTC. Protein product: CATSRDFGTSYEQYF. Full variable domain (remainder filled in from reference TRBV15 and TRBJ2-7): DAMVIQNPRYQVTQFGKPVTLSCSQTLNHNVMYWYQQKSSQAPKLLFHYYDKDFNNEADTPDNFQSRRPNTSFCFLDIRSPGLGDTAMYLCATSRDFGTSYEQYFGPGTRLTVT.

The chain links TRBV19 to TRBJ2-1; 9 bases are shared with TRBD1. The CDR3 is 15 amino acids. CDR1 and CDR2 (germline): LNHDA, SQIVND (reference sequence). V was clipped by 5 bases and J by 4 bases; unmatched bases: 6. As DNA, the CDR3 is TGTGCCAGTAGTTCACAGGGGGCACCTTACAATGAGCAGTTCTTC. Protein: CASSSQGAPYNEQFF.

This clonotype showed up just a few times. The chain recombines TRBV7-2 with TRBJ2-3; 8 positions match TRBD1. In germline, CDR1 is SGHTA, CDR2 FQGNSA. The CDR3 is 13 amino acids. J gave up 9 bases and V 0 bases, and 2 bases lay outside the gene matches. CDR3 DNA sequence: TGTGCCAGCAGCTTAGCGACAGGGGAAACGCAGTATTTT. Translated, it gives CASSLATGETQYF.

The chain uses TRBV6-2 or TRBV6-3 and TRBJ2-7; D may be TRBD2 (5 bases). Germline CDR1 reads MNHEY; CDR2 reads SVGEGT. Trimming stripped 0 bases from V and 2 bases from J, with 11 bases between. This CDR3 contains 15 residues. The CDR3: CASSYSSSRTYEQYF. The CDR3 DNA reads TGTGCCAGCAGTTACTCTTCTAGCAGAACCTACGAGCAGTACTTC.

The V call is TRBV20-1, the J call TRBJ1-1; a weak D match, TRBD1 (5 bases). V lost 5 bases to trimming and J lost 1 base, with 14 bases between them. CDR1 and CDR2 from the germline V gene are DFQATT and SNEGSKA (reference sequence). The CDR3 runs 14 residues. The chain's CDR3 is CSALGTSTNTEAFF. The DNA of the CDR3 is TGCAGTGCTCTCGGGACGTCGACGAACACTGAAGCTTTCTTT.

The V gene is TRBV10-3, the J gene TRBJ2-7; 7 nucleotides match TRBD1. The germline V gene has CDR1 ENHRY and CDR2 SYGVKD. There are 14 residues in the CDR3. V dropped 3 bases and J dropped 2; count of bases not matched to a gene: 4. This CDR3 is CAISERDSTYEQYF. The CDR3 bases are TGTGCCATCAGTGAAAGGGACAGCACCTACGAGCAGTACTTC.

The table lists this clonotype with a few counts. The chain is built from TRBV23-1 and TRBJ1-2; 8 bases are shared with TRBD1. TRBV23-1 has ORF status, its function being uncertain. J lost 2 bases, V lost 5 bases, and 13 bases had no gene match. The CDR3 sequence is 17 residues long. The CDR3 DNA reads TGCGCCAGCAGTACCTTTCCCTCGACAGGGGCCAACTATGGCTACACCTTC. This encodes CASSTFPSTGANYGYTF.

The table lists this clonotype with a few counts. The CDR3 region has the DNA TGCGCCAGCAGCCAAGGGACAGGGCTCGAGCAGTACTTC. This encodes CASSQGTGLEQYF. This chain connects TRBV4-3 to TRBJ2-7, with 8 bases lining up with TRBD1. Germline CDR1 and CDR2: LGHNA and YSLEER. After removal of 1 base from V and 6 bases from J, the junction contained 2 bases not matched to a gene. CDR3 length: 13 residues.